This TCR beta chain was recovered during a study of beta chain features in type 1 diabetes. Regarding the study as a whole: TCRB CDR3s were moderately but significantly shorter in Type 1 diabetes patients in all four CD4+ subsets. Among type 1 diabetes patients, VDJ junctions had fewer insertions and more deletions.

cDNA synthesis used the whole RNA isolate, giving expressed TCRB sequences. The study sequenced naive, central memory and regulatory T cell samples to an average of around 3.5 million reads. Using immunoSEQ multiplex PCR, the repertoire was profiled, and TCRdb retains in-frame clones only, with some absent. The table includes around 250,000 clones, 13% to 15% detected once. CD4+ naive, central memory, regulatory and stem cell-like memory cells were sorted via CD45RO/CCR7/CD25/CD127/CD95/CD27. Concerning this clone itself: Its matching antigen is unknown.

Per the germline V gene, CDR1 is SGHVS and CDR2 is FNYEAQ. The CDR3 is 12 residues long. Trimming shortened V by 5 bases and J by 5 bases, and 10 bases separated the two germline ends. The chain combines TRBV7-6 with TRBJ2-7; possibly TRBD2 for D (6 bases). The sample was naive CD4+ T cells from blood. The sequence was obtained from a woman in her 40s in good health. CDR3 amino acids: CASSPTRNEQYF. The CDR3 nucleotides read TGTGCCAGCAGCCCGACTAGGAACGAGCAGTACTTC.